Below are 25 T cell receptor beta chains sequenced from a single sample in a study of blood T cell repertoires in COVID-19. Produced via immunoSEQ multiplex PCR; TCRdb's table is partial and in-frame only. Of fewer than 350,000 clones in the sample, 85% are singletons; the top ten hold about 2.5%. The material sequenced was PBMCs or T cells enriched from blood (not recorded which). These receptors all come from a woman aged 50 to 60 who had recovered from COVID-19.

This sequence joins TRBV29-1 and TRBJ2-7; 8 bases fit TRBD1. This CDR3 has 12 residues. The germline gives CDR1 SQVTM, CDR2 ANQGSEA. V was pared by 8 bases and J by 5 bases, with 8 bases of the junction left unmatched. The CDR3: CSTGQGGNEQYF. CDR3 coding DNA: TGCAGCACTGGACAGGGAGGTAACGAGCAGTACTTC.

This chain connects TRBV5-6 to TRBJ1-1; D call uncertain. The length of the CDR3 is 12 residues. V lost 1 base to trimming and J lost 5 bases, with 6 bases between them. The V gene's germline CDR1 is SGHDT and CDR2 YYEEEE. The CDR3 loop is CASSLFKTEAFF. As DNA, the CDR3 is TGTGCCAGCAGCTTGTTTAAAACTGAAGCTTTCTTT. The whole variable domain, remainder taken from reference TRBV5-6 and TRBJ1-1, is DAGVTQSPTHLIKTRGQQVTLRCSPKSGHDTVSWYQQALGQGPQFIFQYYEEEERQRGNFPDRFSGHQFPNYSSELNVNALLLGDSALYLCASSLFKTEAFFGQGTRLTVV.

The V gene is TRBV5-1, the J gene TRBJ1-3, with a possible D match to TRBD1 (6 bases). Germline-derived CDR1 and CDR2 are SGHRS and YFSETQ. Trimming pared 4 bases from V and 0 bases from J, leaving 14 bases between. There are 16 residues in the CDR3. The CDR3, as DNA: TGCGCCAGCAGCCTAAACGGACAGACCTCTGGAAACACCATATATTTT. The encoded protein is CASSLNGQTSGNTIYF. Drawing the rest from reference TRBV5-1 and TRBJ1-3, the complete variable domain is KAGVTQTPRYLIKTRGQQVTLSCSPISGHRSVSWYQQTPGQGLQFLFEYFSETQRNKGNFPGRFSGRQFSNSRSEMNVSTLELGDSALYLCASSLNGQTSGNTIYFGEGSWLTVV.

The rearrangement joins TRBV4-2 to TRBJ1-4; 11 bases match TRBD1. Germline CDR1 is LGHNA and CDR2 is YNFKEQ. V lost 0 bases, J lost 7 bases, and 1 base stayed unmatched. This CDR3 is built from 15 residues. For the CDR3, the DNA is TGTGCCAGCAGCCAAGATGGGACAGGGGGTGAAAAACTGTTTTTT. Translating it yields CASSQDGTGGEKLFF.

This clone was counted only a few times. CDR3 nucleotide sequence: TGTGCCAGCAGCCTCATGGGGGGGAAATGGCTAGGTGAAAAACTGTTTTTT. This codes for CASSLMGGKWLGEKLFF. The chain recombines TRBV7-2 with TRBJ1-4; perhaps TRBD1 as D (5 bases). The CDR3 is made up of 17 amino acids. The ends were cut back, 5 bases at V and 7 bases at J, with 23 bases in the middle. Germline values: CDR1 SGHTA, CDR2 FQGNSA.

The chain links TRBV11-2 to TRBJ2-1; tentatively, D is TRBD1 (5 bases). The CDR3 is 15 amino acids. Trimming cost V 0 bases and J 10 bases, with 16 bases left between them. Looked up from germline, CDR1 is SGHAT and CDR2 is FQNNGV. The CDR3 here is CASSLDGALGGEQFF. CDR3 sequence (DNA): TGTGCCAGCAGCTTAGATGGGGCGCTAGGTGGCGAGCAGTTCTTC.

V and J are TRBV29-1 and TRBJ2-3; 8 bases fit TRBD1. The CDR3 length is 14 residues. Germline-derived CDR1 and CDR2 are SQVTM and ANQGSEA. V shed 7 bases and J 4 bases; nucleotides not matched to a gene: 10. The CDR3 DNA reads as TGCAGCGCAGAAAGACAGGGGTCAGCAGATACGCAGTATTTT. This sequence encodes CSAERQGSADTQYF.

The J gene is TRBJ2-7, the V gene TRBV7-9, with 8 bases identical to TRBD1. J lost 2 bases, V lost 5 bases, and 5 bases had no gene match. The CDR3 is 14 residues long. The germline V gene encodes CDR1 SEHNR and CDR2 FQNEAQ (reference sequence). The CDR3 here is CASSPRDRTYEQYF. The CDR3 coding sequence is TGTGCCAGCAGCCCAAGGGACAGGACCTACGAGCAGTACTTC.

The table lists this clone with a few counts. The V and J genes are TRBV4-2 and TRBJ2-7; TRBD1 matches 9 bases. This CDR3 contains 15 residues. The germline V gene encodes CDR1 LGHNA and CDR2 YNFKEQ. With 4 bases clipped from V and 2 bases from J, the junction kept 6 bases outside the gene matches. CDR3 sequence reads: CASSPAGTGPYEQYF. For the CDR3, the DNA is TGTGCCAGCAGCCCAGCCGGGACAGGGCCCTACGAGCAGTACTTC.

The chain joins TRBV4-1 to TRBJ2-2, with 9 positions matching TRBD2. Trimming removed 5 bases from V and 1 base from J; junction bases left unmatched: 11. Germline values: CDR1 MGHRA, CDR2 YSYEKL. The CDR3 has 18 residues. CDR3 region: CASSSRPGLAQNTGELFF. The CDR3 DNA reads as TGCGCCAGCAGCTCACGACCGGGACTAGCTCAGAACACCGGGGAGCTGTTTTTT.

The J gene is TRBJ1-1, the V gene TRBV5-8, with a possible D match to TRBD1 (6 bases). Germline V CDR1 and CDR2: SGHTS, YDEGEE. V lost 4 bases to trimming and J lost 1 base, with 11 bases between them. CDR3 length: 14 residues. The CDR3 DNA follows: TGTGCCAGCAGCCCTTTGACAGGGAACACTGAAGCTTTCTTT. Translation gives CASSPLTGNTEAFF. Complete variable domain (other parts from reference TRBV5-8 and TRBJ1-1): EAGVTQSPTHLIKTRGQQATLRCSPISGHTSVYWYQQALGLGLQFLLWYDEGEERNRGNFPPRFSGRQFPNYSSELNVNALELEDSALYLCASSPLTGNTEAFFGQGTRLTVV.

The chain employs TRBV7-9 and TRBJ2-2; D gene ambiguous. The V gene's germline CDR1 is SEHNR and CDR2 FQNEAQ (reference sequence). The V end lost 7 bases, the J end lost 2 bases, and 14 bases lay between the germline ends. This CDR3 contains 15 residues. CDR3 DNA: TGTGCCAGCACCTTTCTAAATAGAAACACCGGGGAGCTGTTTTTT. This gives the protein CASTFLNRNTGELFF.

The chain employs TRBV7-9 and TRBJ1-2; maybe TRBD1 (6 bases). Trimming left V 2 bases short and J 7 bases short, with 17 bases between. The germline V gene has CDR1 SEHNR and CDR2 FQNEAQ (reference sequence). CDR3 length: 15 residues. The CDR3 coding sequence is TGTGCCAGCAGCTTATCATCCATACAGGGCATTGGCTACACCTTC. Its translation is CASSLSSIQGIGYTF.

The J gene is TRBJ1-4, the V gene TRBV7-6; possibly TRBD1 for D (6 bases). CDR1 and CDR2 from the germline V gene are SGHVS and FNYEAQ. Trimming shortened V by 4 bases and J by 8 bases, and 17 bases separated the two germline ends. This CDR3 is built from 15 residues. This CDR3 is CASSSSTGKREKLFF. CDR3 nucleotide sequence: TGTGCCAGCAGCTCGAGTACAGGGAAACGCGAAAAACTGTTTTTT.

The genes are TRBV15 and TRBJ1-4, with a possible D match to TRBD1 (6 bases). The germline V gene encodes CDR1 LNHNV and CDR2 YYDKDF (reference sequence). The CDR3 extends over 15 amino acids. V gave up 0 bases and J gave up 8 bases, with 13 bases separating them. The CDR3 here is CATSREGQGLEKLFF. The CDR3 coding sequence is TGTGCCACCAGCAGAGAGGGACAAGGGTTGGAAAAACTGTTTTTT.

This clone has more than one count but fewer than ten. The gene calls are TRBV5-1 and TRBJ1-6; 7 nucleotides align to TRBD1. Germline V CDR1 and CDR2: SGHRS, YFSETQ. The V and J ends lost 0 bases and 9 bases, in that order; junction bases with no gene match: 6. The CDR3 is 15 amino acids. The CDR3 DNA is TGCGCCAGCAGCTTGGTAGGACAGGCCGGTTCACCCCTCCACTTT. Protein sequence: CASSLVGQAGSPLHF.

The rearrangement joins TRBV2 to TRBJ1-3; D unclear. Germline V lookup: CDR1 SNHLY, CDR2 FYNNEI. Trimming shortened V by 8 bases and J by 2 bases, and 10 bases separated the two germline ends. This CDR3 spans 13 amino acids. As DNA, the CDR3 is TGTGCCAGCTCTAAGGAGACTGGAAACACCATATATTTT. Its translation is CASSKETGNTIYF.

Here the CDR3 DNA reads TGTGCCAGCAGCCAAGATCTTAGGAGTACCGGTGAAGCTTTCTTT. This gives the protein CASSQDLRSTGEAFF. The chain links TRBV14 to TRBJ1-1; D unclear. Germline V lookup: CDR1 SGHDN, CDR2 FVKESK. Trimming removed 0 bases at V and 7 bases at J, with 15 bases between. The CDR3 extends over 15 amino acids. The variable domain in full, with the rest retrieved from reference TRBV14 and TRBJ1-1, is EAGVTQFPSHSVIEKGQTVTLRCDPISGHDNLYWYRRVMGKEIKFLLHFVKESKQDESGMPNNRFLAERTGGTYSTLKVQPAELEDSGVYFCASSQDLRSTGEAFFGQGTRLTVV.

The chain employs TRBV29-1 and TRBJ2-7, with 10 bases that match TRBD1. The CDR3 totals 12 residues. Germline V gene lookup returns CDR1 SQVTM and CDR2 ANQGSEA. Germline trimming cut 6 bases from V and 5 bases from J; bases unmatched to any gene: 4. Here the CDR3 DNA reads TGCAGCGTGGGACAGGGGATGGACGAGCAGTACTTC. Protein product: CSVGQGMDEQYF.

The chain links TRBV28 to TRBJ1-5; possibly TRBD1 for D (6 bases). CDR3 length: 13 amino acids. Trimming removed 10 bases at V and 4 bases at J, with 14 bases between. Per germline, CDR1 MDHEN and CDR2 SYDVKM. The DNA for the CDR3 is TGTGCCACCGTGGATACAGGGAATCAGCCCCAGCATTTT. It translates to CATVDTGNQPQHF.

DNA of the CDR3: TGTGCCAGCAGTGACGTCCTAGCGGGGGGGTCGAACACCGGGGAGCTGTTTTTT. This translates into CASSDVLAGGSNTGELFF. The genes are TRBV6-4 and TRBJ2-2; 12 nucleotides match TRBD2. The V and J ends lost 2 bases and 0 bases, in that order; junction bases with no gene match: 4. Germline V lookup: CDR1 MRHNA, CDR2 SNTAGT. There are 18 residues in the CDR3.

V usage is TRBV5-6 and J usage is TRBJ1-1; D not certain. Germline loops: CDR1 SGHDT, CDR2 YYEEEE. The CDR3 runs to 14 residues. Trimming removed 2 bases at V and 0 bases at J, with 8 bases between. CDR3 loop: CASSLPYLNTEAFF. Here the CDR3 DNA reads TGTGCCAGCAGCTTACCCTACCTGAACACTGAAGCTTTCTTT.

The chain employs TRBV30 and TRBJ1-1; perhaps TRBD1 as D (6 bases). Germline-derived CDR1 and CDR2 are GTSNPN and SVGIG (reference sequence). CDR3 length equals 12 residues. Trimming pared 0 bases from V and 10 bases from J, leaving 12 bases between. CDR3 amino acids: CAWSVEIGGAFF. DNA of the CDR3: TGTGCCTGGAGTGTGGAGATAGGGGGAGCTTTCTTT.

V gene TRBV6-5 combines with J gene TRBJ2-2; D ambiguous. Germline assignment: CDR1 MNHEY and CDR2 SVGAGI. The CDR3 length is 11 residues. V was trimmed by 7 bases and J by 2 bases, leaving 2 bases between them. CDR3 in amino acids: CASTNTGELFF. For the CDR3, the DNA is TGTGCCAGCACTAACACCGGGGAGCTGTTTTTT.

The gene calls are TRBV3-1 (or the pseudogene TRBV3-2) and TRBJ2-2; 9 bases line up with TRBD2. Per germline, CDR1 LGHDT and CDR2 YNNKEL (reference sequence). The CDR3 loop spans 15 amino acids. The V and J ends lost 4 bases and 11 bases, in that order; junction bases with no gene match: 11. Here the CDR3 DNA reads TGTGCCAGCAGCCTCCGTCTCCTAGCGGGGAAAGAGCTGTTTTTT. Its protein product is CASSLRLLAGKELFF.